This T cell receptor beta chain comes out of a study of cytomegalovirus exposure and HLA in healthy donors. Primers for the PCR totalled 60 Vbeta and 13 Jbeta. Only in-frame clones appear in the TCRdb table, and some are missing; sequencing was by immunoSEQ multiplex PCR. The table has about 150,000 clones, around 80% seen once; the top ten hold over 2%. Points from the study as a whole: Across all donors, roughly uniform sequencing depth was an assumption of the presence/absence analyses. About 87% or about 30% of the time was how often most TCR beta V segments were productive, according to an earlier analysis. Confirmation was obtained in vitro that a few CMV-associated chains are specific for CMV antigens.

As regards this clone: Antigen unknown.

Germline-derived CDR1 and CDR2 are SGHRS and YFSETQ. Unmatched junction bases numbered 9, after V lost 4 bases and J lost 3 bases. The CDR3 runs 16 residues. This TCR was recovered from a man aged 30-40 years in good health and CMV-seronegative. The genes are TRBV5-1 and TRBJ2-7; 11 bases fit TRBD1. The sequenced sample consisted of PBMCs. CDR3: CASSPLPGQGDYEQYF. CDR3 DNA sequence: TGCGCCAGCAGCCCTCTCCCGGGACAGGGGGACTACGAGCAGTACTTC.